This record concerns one TCR beta chain sequence. Its antigen is not identified. Per the germline V gene, CDR1 is MDHEN and CDR2 is SYDVKM. The CDR3 totals 14 residues. V was trimmed by 4 bases and J by 3 bases, leaving 12 bases between them. The data belong to a study of T cells in localized non-small cell lung cancer. Notes on the study in general: A median of roughly 52 of the top 100 tumor clones appeared in adjacent lung, which was paired and uninvolved.

TCRdb keeps only in-frame clones here, not all; method: immunoSEQ multiplex PCR. The repertoire holds 100,000 to 150,000 clones, with 70% to 90% as singletons. This specimen consisted of peripheral blood, obtained before any cancer treatment. The receptor was derived from a female donor of 60 years or more with stage I lung adenocarcinoma. The chain joins TRBV28 to TRBJ1-1; D not resolved. The CDR3 DNA is TGTGCCAGCAGTTGGGCCCGGGGTTACACTGAAGCTTTCTTT. Translating gives CASSWARGYTEAFF.